The rows below give T cell receptor beta chains drawn from one sample of a study of T-cell reconstitution after alpha-beta-depleted transplantation in children. TCRdb analysed the PCR reads with MiXCR anew, one entry per CDR3 protein. Of about 830,000 distinct CDR3 sequences detected, 15% to 20% appear once; the ten largest clones hold approximately 5%. The material sequenced was PBMCs, mostly from graft donor cells, taken 360 days after TCRalphabeta/CD19-depleted stem cell transplant. The receptors come from a male patient younger than 18 who had a stem cell transplant for acute lymphoblastic leukemia, so the T cells may come from the graft donor. Each CDR3 is given with its conserved first and last residue. D genes are given only for firm matches. Part of the rows lack a size; the others show once, few, many or a class for expanded clones.

j_call d_call clone_size v_call cdr3_nt cdr3_aa
TRBJ2-7 TRBD2 once TRBV29-1 TGCAGCGTTACCGGGACTAGCGGGAGTTATAGCTCCTACGAGCAGTACTTC CSVTGTSGSYSSYEQYF
TRBJ2-5 NA NA TRBV5-1 TGCGCCAGCAGCCCCATTAGGGGGGGAGGGGAAGAGACCCAGTACTTC CASSPIRGGGEETQYF
TRBJ2-2 NA NA TRBV12-3/TRBV12-4 TGTGCCAGCATCCCTCGGCCGGTAACCGGGGAGCTGTTTTTT CASIPRPVTGELFF
TRBJ2-6 NA many TRBV29-1 TGCAGCGTTGGTCAGGGGTCCTCCGTCCTGACTTTC CSVGQGSSVLTF
TRBJ2-3 TRBD1 many TRBV12-3/TRBV12-4 TGTGCCAGCAGTTTTTCCGGGACAGCCACAGATACGCAGTATTTT CASSFSGTATDTQYF
TRBJ1-1 NA few TRBV25-1 TGTGCCAGCAGTCCCCCTCAACGGGGGAAGGGCACTGAAGCTTTCTTT CASSPPQRGKGTEAFF
TRBJ2-3 NA few TRBV11-2 TGTGCCAGCTCCAGGGCCTACTCAGATACGCAGTATTTT CASSRAYSDTQYF
TRBJ2-1 NA few TRBV5-1 TGCGCCAGCAGCTTCCTACAGGTCTCCTACAATGAGCAGTTCTTC CASSFLQVSYNEQFF
TRBJ1-2 NA few TRBV10-3 TGTGCCATCAGTGCAGGAGAAAATTCTAACTATGGCTACACCTTC CAISAGENSNYGYTF
TRBJ1-6 NA NA TRBV4-1 TGCGCCAGCAGCCAAGGACAGCCATATAATTCACCCCTCCACTTT CASSQGQPYNSPLHF
TRBJ1-4 NA few TRBV15 TGTGCCACCAGCAGGGGGTTGGAGAATGAAAAACTGTTTTTT CATSRGLENEKLFF
TRBJ2-1 TRBD2 NA TRBV5-4 TGTGCCAGCACGGCGGGAGGGCCATGGAATGAGCAGTTCTTC CASTAGGPWNEQFF
TRBJ2-3 NA NA TRBV5-6 TGTGCCAGCAGCTTTGGATCTACTACGACGCAGTATTTT CASSFGSTTTQYF
TRBJ2-5 TRBD1 NA TRBV11-2 TGTGCCAGCAGCGCGCGGACAGGAGAGACCCAGTACTTC CASSARTGETQYF
TRBJ2-1 NA few TRBV7-3 TGTGCCAGCAGCTTGGTCGCGTCTAGAATTCCCCAATCGTCAGAGCAGTTCTTC CASSLVASRIPQSSEQFF
TRBJ2-7 NA NA TRBV5-6 TGTGCCAGCACCTGGGGGTCATTTTCCTACGAGCAGTACTTC CASTWGSFSYEQYF
TRBJ1-2 TRBD1 NA TRBV6-2/TRBV6-3 TGTGCCAGCAGTTACTCGCGAAGGGGACGGTCAGGGGGTTTTACTAACTATGGCTACACCTTC CASSYSRRGRSGGFTNYGYTF
TRBJ2-3 TRBD2 few TRBV3-1 TGTGCCAGCAGCCGCTGGACTAGCGGGAGGTCAGATACGCAGTATTTT CASSRWTSGRSDTQYF
TRBJ2-3 NA NA TRBV5-8 TGTGCCAGCAGCTGGACACGGGCAGATACGCAGTATTTT CASSWTRADTQYF
TRBJ2-2 NA many TRBV12-3/TRBV12-4 TGTGCCAGCAGTTTCGTCGGGGAGGCCGCGGGGCTGTTTTTT CASSFVGEAAGLFF
TRBJ2-5 NA few TRBV7-9 TGTGCCAGCAGCTTATCCGAGGGAGGCGGCGAGACCCAGTACTTC CASSLSEGGGETQYF
TRBJ1-3 NA few TRBV6-5 TGTGCCAGCAGAAGGGCCACACGAGCCAGCTCTGGAAACACCATATATTTT CASRRATRASSGNTIYF
TRBJ2-1 NA NA TRBV29-1 TGCAGCGTTGATGGGGAGTCAGGTTGGAATGAGCAGTTCTTC CSVDGESGWNEQFF
TRBJ2-5 TRBD1 NA TRBV18 TGTGCCAGCTCTCGTCAGACAGGGTCAGAGACCCAGTACTTC CASSRQTGSETQYF
TRBJ2-5 NA many TRBV18 TGTGCCAGCTCACCAACCGGGTCTCAAGAGACCCAGTACTTC CASSPTGSQETQYF
TRBJ2-2 TRBD1 NA TRBV5-5 TGTGCCAGCAGCTTGTGGGACAGCGCGAACACCGGGGAGCTGTTTTTT CASSLWDSANTGELFF
TRBJ2-7 NA NA TRBV7-9 TGTGCCAGCAGCTCCATTGTGGCACTCTACGAGCAGTACTTC CASSSIVALYEQYF
TRBJ1-1 NA NA TRBV29-1 TGCAGCGTCGCGGACAGATACCACACTGAAGCTTTCTTT CSVADRYHTEAFF
TRBJ1-5 NA NA TRBV20-1 TGCAGTGCTAGAGCTCTCCGGGACCCGACTTTTCCCCAGCATTTT CSARALRDPTFPQHF
TRBJ2-3 NA NA TRBV7-6 TGTGCCAGCCGGGCCTACCGCACAGATACGCAGTATTTT CASRAYRTDTQYF